This T cell receptor (beta chain) was sequenced in a study of response to subunit inactivated influenza vaccine. TCRdb re-derived calls from the RT-PCR reads in MiXCR, one entry per CDR3 protein. The sample shows about 800,000 distinct CDR3 sequences, 21% of them seen only once. Germline CDR1 is LNHNV and CDR2 is YYDKDF (reference sequence). V shed 1 base, J shed 4 bases, and the junction held 7 bases outside the gene matches. The CDR3 totals 16 residues. This clonotype occurred a few times. V gene TRBV15 combines with J gene TRBJ2-5; 9 nucleotides line up with TRBD1. The source material was PBMCs from blood, sampled 5 days after vaccination. The receptor comes from a man in his forties or fifties who received an inactivated influenza vaccine. The CDR3 region has the DNA TGTGCCACCAGCAGAGTTGGACAGGGGTTTTCAGAGACCCAGTACTTC. It yields the protein CATSRVGQGFSETQYF.